Following are 17 T cell receptor beta chains from one sample sequenced in a study of T cell changes during pregnancy in multiple sclerosis. The method was immunoSEQ multiplex PCR; TCRdb's version includes in-frame clones alone and lacks a portion of them. This sample has 100,000 to 130,000 clones, with about nine tenths found just once. The specimen comprised peripheral blood, sampled in the third trimester of pregnancy. The receptors derive from a female donor in good health, enrolled as a control in a pregnancy study.

This chain links TRBV19 with TRBJ1-4; D perhaps matches TRBD1 (6 bases). Germline V gene lookup returns CDR1 LNHDA and CDR2 SQIVND (reference sequence). The CDR3 has 15 amino acids. Trimming shortened V by 8 bases and J by 6 bases, and 19 bases separated the two germline ends. The CDR3, as DNA: TGTGCCAGTTCTAGATCAGGGGATTTCGATGAAAAACTGTTTTTT. Its translation: CASSRSGDFDEKLFF.

V gene TRBV5-1 combines with J gene TRBJ1-1; possibly TRBD1 for D (6 bases). This CDR3 is 14 amino acids long. V was pared by 4 bases and J by 0 bases, with 10 bases between. The germline V gene has CDR1 SGHRS and CDR2 YFSETQ. CDR3 bases: TGCGCCAGCAGCACGGACAGCATGAACACTGAAGCTTTCTTT. This encodes CASSTDSMNTEAFF.

The chain carries TRBV7-9 and TRBJ1-1; D possibly corresponds to TRBD1 (5 bases). This CDR3 has 15 residues. Trimming pared 1 base from V and 3 bases from J, leaving 12 bases between. In germline, CDR1 is SEHNR, CDR2 FQNEAQ (reference sequence). CDR3 nucleotides: TGTGCCAGCAGCTTAGTGGGGGGGAGGGACACTGAAGCTTTCTTT. Amino acids: CASSLVGGRDTEAFF.

The chain links TRBV7-8 to TRBJ1-1; D might be TRBD1 (6 bases). The germline V and J ends were trimmed by 0 bases and 6 bases, with 17 bases remaining between them. CDR3 length: 16 residues. Germline V gene sequence: CDR1 SGHVS, CDR2 FQNEAQ. CDR3 protein: CASSLAWQGSYAEAFF. The CDR3 region has the DNA TGTGCCAGCAGCTTAGCGTGGCAGGGGAGTTACGCTGAAGCTTTCTTT.

This clone came up once. The rearrangement links TRBV9 to TRBJ1-1; weak D call: TRBD1 (5 bases). The germline CDR1 and CDR2 sequences are SGDLS and YYNGEE. The CDR3 runs to 15 residues. The V end was cut by 3 bases, the J end by 3 bases, with 15 bases between. DNA of the CDR3: TGTGCCAGCAGCGGGCTAACGGGGGGTGACACTGAAGCTTTCTTT. This codes for CASSGLTGGDTEAFF.

The genes are TRBV4-2 and TRBJ1-2; D remains ambiguous. The germline gives CDR1 LGHNA, CDR2 YNFKEQ. Trimming took off 0 bases at V and 2 bases at J, with 22 bases between the two ends. This CDR3 is built from 19 residues. Here the CDR3 DNA reads TGTGCCAGCAGCCAAGATCACCTTCCGGGAGAGGGCCAAAACTATGGCTACACCTTC. Amino acid sequence: CASSQDHLPGEGQNYGYTF.

The rearrangement links TRBV7-6 to TRBJ2-7; 9 bases match TRBD1. This CDR3 is 15 amino acids long. Per germline, CDR1 SGHVS and CDR2 FNYEAQ. V lost 5 bases, J lost 5 bases, and 10 bases stayed unmatched. The CDR3 nucleotides are TGTGCCAGCAGCCATCTCAGGACAGGGGACGACGAGCAGTACTTC. Protein sequence: CASSHLRTGDDEQYF.

V usage is TRBV29-1 and J usage is TRBJ2-2; tentatively, D is TRBD1 (6 bases). V shed 6 bases and J shed 3 bases, with 8 bases lying between them. CDR1 and CDR2 from the germline V gene are SQVTM and ANQGSEA. The CDR3 contains 12 residues. The CDR3 loop reads CSVHRDTGELFF. DNA for the CDR3: TGCAGCGTGCACAGGGACACCGGGGAGCTGTTTTTT.

Points on this clone: Mismatch with germline at one junction end may stem from a read error. V usage is TRBV5-6 and J usage is TRBJ1-6; D gene ambiguous. This CDR3 is 14 amino acids long. In germline, CDR1 is SGHDT, CDR2 YYEEEE. Here the CDR3 DNA reads TGTGCCAGCAGCCTGCAGGCAGAGAATTCACTCCTCCACTTT. It translates to CASSLQAENSLLHF.

The V gene is TRBV27, the J gene TRBJ2-7; TRBD1 aligns across 8 bases. This CDR3 comprises 14 residues. Germline assignment: CDR1 MNHEY and CDR2 SMNVEV (reference sequence). The V segment lost 3 bases and the J segment 2 bases; nucleotides outside the gene matches: 3. The CDR3 is CASSFRDRTYEQYF. The CDR3 nucleotides are TGTGCCAGCAGTTTCCGGGACAGGACCTACGAGCAGTACTTC.

The sample holds a few counts of this clone. V is TRBV9 and J is TRBJ2-2; 9 bases line up with TRBD2. Germline-derived CDR1 and CDR2 are SGDLS and YYNGEE. The CDR3 is 16 amino acids. V shed 0 bases, J shed 10 bases, and the junction held 10 bases outside the gene matches. The CDR3 here is CASSVEGGGALEELFF. The CDR3 nucleotides read TGTGCCAGCAGCGTAGAGGGCGGGGGGGCTTTAGAGGAGCTGTTTTTT.

This sequence joins TRBV7-2 and TRBJ2-3, with D possibly being TRBD1 (6 bases). The ends were cut back, 5 bases at V and 2 bases at J, with 11 bases in the middle. This CDR3 has 14 amino acids. The V gene's germline CDR1 is SGHTA and CDR2 FQGNSA. The CDR3 nucleotides read TGTGCCAGCAGCATCGGGACATTCACAGATACGCAGTATTTT. This gives the protein CASSIGTFTDTQYF.

V gene TRBV9 combines with J gene TRBJ2-7, with 8 bases lining up with TRBD1. The CDR3 sequence is 15 residues long. Per the germline V gene, CDR1 is SGDLS and CDR2 is YYNGEE. The V segment lost 1 base and the J segment 4 bases; nucleotides outside the gene matches: 7. CDR3 bases: TGTGCCAGCAGCGTACGGACAGGGAATTTGTACGAGCAGTACTTC. As protein: CASSVRTGNLYEQYF.

The gene calls are TRBV7-9 and TRBJ1-1; D unresolved. CDR1 and CDR2 from the germline V gene are SEHNR and FQNEAQ (reference sequence). CDR3 size: 11 residues. The V gene lost 2 bases and the J gene lost 7 bases, with 5 bases spanning the gap. The CDR3 region is CASSLILEAFF. CDR3 nucleotide sequence: TGTGCCAGCAGCTTAATACTTGAAGCTTTCTTT.

V and J are TRBV2 and TRBJ2-2, with D possibly TRBD1 on 5 matching bases. The CDR3 is 13 residues long. Germline assignment: CDR1 SNHLY and CDR2 FYNNEI. V was shortened by 9 bases and J by 7 bases, with 15 bases between the two germline ends. The CDR3 DNA reads as TGTGCCAGAAGACAGACCGTCGACGGGGAGCTGTTTTTT. The encoded protein is CARRQTVDGELFF.

The rearrangement uses TRBV18 and TRBJ2-4; the D gene is possibly TRBD1 (5 bases). The germline V and J ends were trimmed by 3 bases and 8 bases, with 14 bases remaining between them. The CDR3 totals 14 residues. Germline V gene data show CDR1 as KGHSH and CDR2 as LQKENI. The CDR3 sequence: CASSPTAWIDIQYF. The CDR3 DNA follows: TGTGCCAGCTCACCGACAGCCTGGATTGACATTCAGTACTTC.

The rearrangement links TRBV2 to TRBJ1-5, with TRBD1 as a possible D gene (5 bases). From germline, CDR1 is SNHLY and CDR2 FYNNEI. V was clipped by 0 bases and J by 7 bases, with 10 bases between them. CDR3 length: 14 residues. The CDR3 DNA reads TGTGCCAGCAGTGAAGCAAGGGGTGGACAGCCCCAGCATTTT. Translating gives CASSEARGGQPQHF.